The 30 T cell receptor beta chains below come from one sample, sequenced in a study of CD8 T cells in Susac syndrome. Random hexamers were used to reverse transcribe the RNA input (about 0.45 to 1 ug). One entry per CDR3 protein results from TCRdb running MiXCR on the immunoSEQ multiplex PCR reads. The table lists a few hundred thousand distinct CDR3 sequences, about 88% of them singletons, with over 0.1% in the top ten. The sample comprised CD8+ T cells from PBMCs. All receptors come from a human donor with multiple sclerosis.

The rearrangement joins TRBV6-1 to TRBJ1-1, with no clear D. This CDR3 has 11 residues. Germline V CDR1 and CDR2: MNHNS, SASEGT. V lost 5 bases and J lost 4, with 5 bases in between. CDR3 protein: CASSHLTEAFF. CDR3 DNA sequence: TGTGCCAGCAGTCACCTCACTGAAGCTTTCTTT.

The chain links TRBV27 to TRBJ2-7; 8 positions match TRBD2. Trimming cost V 1 base and J 6 bases; bases outside gene matches: 2. This CDR3 contains 13 residues. Germline loops: CDR1 MNHEY, CDR2 SMNVEV (reference sequence). The CDR3 DNA reads TGTGCCAGCAGTTTATGGGCGGGGGGCGAGCAGTACTTC. This sequence encodes CASSLWAGGEQYF.

The rearrangement links TRBV5-6 to TRBJ2-7, with 12 bases fitting TRBD2. The CDR3 spans 14 residues. V lost 4 bases and J lost 3; bases outside the gene matches: 2. CDR1 is SGHDT, CDR2 YYEEEE, per germline. CDR3 in amino acids: CASSTTSGSYEQYF. As DNA, the CDR3 is TGTGCCAGCAGCACGACTAGCGGGAGCTACGAGCAGTACTTC.

J is TRBJ2-2 and V is TRBV14; D gene unclear. Germline assignment: CDR1 SGHDN and CDR2 FVKESK. The CDR3 consists of 13 residues. V was clipped by 6 bases and J by 4 bases, with 9 bases between them. The CDR3 region is CASSPFGTGELFF. The DNA of the CDR3 is TGTGCCAGCAGTCCTTTTGGCACCGGGGAGCTGTTTTTT.

The chain carries TRBV6-5 and TRBJ2-2, with 8 bases aligning to TRBD1. The CDR3 extends over 15 amino acids. Per the germline V gene, CDR1 is MNHEY and CDR2 is SVGAGI. V shed 2 bases, J shed 1 base, and the junction held 0 bases outside the gene matches. CDR3 DNA sequence: TGTGCCAGCAGTTACGGGACAGGGAACACCGGGGAGCTGTTTTTT. Translating gives CASSYGTGNTGELFF.

The J gene is TRBJ1-5, the V gene TRBV12-3 or TRBV12-4; D is unclear. Trimming removed 0 bases from V and 2 bases from J, with 8 bases in between. The CDR3 is 15 amino acids. The chain's CDR3 is CASSLAGMGNQPQHF. CDR3 DNA: TGTGCCAGCAGTTTAGCAGGTATGGGCAATCAGCCCCAGCATTTT.

V gene TRBV7-9 combines with J gene TRBJ2-1, with 11 bases matching TRBD2. Per the germline V gene, CDR1 is SEHNR and CDR2 is FQNEAQ (reference sequence). After removal of 5 bases from V and 2 bases from J, the junction contained 11 bases not matched to a gene. The CDR3 is 18 residues long. CDR3 protein: CASSHLTSGSDPYNEQFF. Here the CDR3 DNA reads TGTGCCAGCAGCCACCTAACTAGCGGGAGCGACCCCTACAATGAGCAGTTCTTC.

Only a few counts were recorded for this clonotype. This chain connects TRBV2 to TRBJ1-2; a weak D match, TRBD1 (5 bases). This CDR3 is 14 amino acids long. Germline lookup yields CDR1 SNHLY and CDR2 FYNNEI. The V gene lost 6 bases and the J gene lost 2 bases, with 13 bases spanning the gap. CDR3 protein: CASRGVGDNYGYTF. The CDR3 DNA reads as TGTGCCAGCAGAGGGGTGGGGGACAACTATGGCTACACCTTC.

CDR3 in DNA: TGCAGCGTGGAATCATCCGGGACAGGATTCTCCTACGAGCAGTACTTC. Protein sequence: CSVESSGTGFSYEQYF. The genes are TRBV29-1 and TRBJ2-7; TRBD1 aligns across 8 bases. Germline V lookup: CDR1 SQVTM, CDR2 ANQGSEA. V dropped 6 bases and J dropped 0; count of bases not matched to a gene: 13. CDR3 length: 16 amino acids.

CDR3 loop: CASSLLEGTSGRARETQYF. The CDR3, as DNA: TGTGCCAGCAGCTTACTCGAAGGGACTAGCGGGAGGGCACGGGAGACCCAGTACTTC. This chain uses TRBV7-9 with TRBJ2-5; 16 positions agree with TRBD2. The CDR3 spans 19 residues. The V gene end was trimmed by 2 bases and the J gene end by 5 bases; junction bases not matched to a gene: 11. Germline loops: CDR1 SEHNR, CDR2 FQNEAQ (reference sequence).

This sequence joins TRBV12-3 or TRBV12-4 and TRBJ2-4; no firm D call. V dropped 1 base and J dropped 0 bases, with 7 bases sitting between them. CDR3 length equals 15 residues. Here the CDR3 DNA reads TGTGCCAGCAGTTTAGGTCAGATAGCCAAAAACATTCAGTACTTC. Protein: CASSLGQIAKNIQYF.

V is TRBV16 and J is TRBJ2-7; 9 bases map to TRBD2. V gave up 0 bases and J gave up 4 bases; unmatched junction bases: 1. The CDR3 sequence is 14 residues long. The germline CDR1 and CDR2 sequences are KGHSY and FQNENV. The CDR3 DNA follows: TGTGCCAGCAGCCAATCTAGCGGGAGATACGAGCAGTACTTC. Amino acid sequence: CASSQSSGRYEQYF.

The V call is TRBV9, the J call TRBJ2-1; 9 positions agree with TRBD2. Trimming took 7 bases from V and 4 from J; bases not matched to a gene: 6. This CDR3 has 14 amino acids. Germline V gene lookup returns CDR1 SGDLS and CDR2 YYNGEE. The CDR3 loop reads CASGPSGDYNEQFF. DNA of the CDR3: TGTGCCAGCGGCCCTAGCGGGGATTACAATGAGCAGTTCTTC. The variable domain in full, with the rest retrieved from reference TRBV9 and TRBJ2-1, is DSGVTQTPKHLITATGQRVTLRCSPRSGDLSVYWYQQSLDQGLQFLIQYYNGEERAKGNILERFSAQQFPDLHSELNLSSLELGDSALYFCASGPSGDYNEQFFGPGTRLTVL.

The V call is TRBV14, the J call TRBJ1-1, with D hard to call. Germline V CDR1 and CDR2: SGHDN, FVKESK. The CDR3 has 15 amino acids. Trimming stripped 4 bases from V and 4 bases from J, with 16 bases between. The CDR3 region is CASSPPAGGGTEAFF. Written as DNA, the CDR3 is TGTGCCAGCAGCCCCCCGGCAGGCGGTGGCACTGAAGCTTTCTTT.

The V gene is TRBV6-9, the J gene TRBJ2-5, with a tentative D call TRBD1 (6 bases). Germline V gene sequence: CDR1 MNHGY, CDR2 SVAAGI. The CDR3 is made up of 13 amino acids. The V gene lost 6 bases and the J gene lost 3 bases, with 11 bases spanning the gap. The CDR3 nucleotides are TGTGCCAGCAGCCACACAGGGAAAGAGACCCAGTACTTC. It encodes CASSHTGKETQYF.

A few counts support this clonotype. The chain recombines TRBV27 with TRBJ1-1; no definite D call. The V gene lost 5 bases and the J gene lost 5 bases, with 12 bases spanning the gap. CDR3 length equals 13 residues. Germline V lookup: CDR1 MNHEY, CDR2 SMNVEV (reference sequence). For the CDR3, the DNA is TGTGCCAGCAGTCGAACCGGGGTTACTGAAGCTTTCTTT. This encodes CASSRTGVTEAFF.

The chain recombines TRBV9 with TRBJ1-4; 9 bases are a match to TRBD1. V shed 4 bases, J shed 5 bases, and the junction held 12 bases outside the gene matches. Germline lookup yields CDR1 SGDLS and CDR2 YYNGEE. CDR3 length: 17 residues. The CDR3 nucleotides are TGTGCCAGCAGCTCAGCCGGGACAGGGCGGAGAAATGAAAAACTGTTTTTT. Its translation is CASSSAGTGRRNEKLFF.

The chain couples TRBV4-1 to TRBJ2-5; D gene ambiguous. V was pared by 0 bases and J by 5 bases, with 13 bases between. Germline-derived CDR1 and CDR2 are MGHRA and YSYEKL. The CDR3 extends over 15 amino acids. The chain's CDR3 is CASSQDSVAWETQYF. As DNA, the CDR3 is TGCGCCAGCAGCCAAGATTCAGTCGCTTGGGAGACCCAGTACTTC.

The V and J genes are TRBV28 and TRBJ1-4; D possibly corresponds to TRBD1 (6 bases). The length of the CDR3 is 16 residues. Germline V gene data show CDR1 as MDHEN and CDR2 as SYDVKM. The V end was cut by 3 bases, the J end by 0 bases, with 11 bases between. Here the CDR3 DNA reads TGTGCCAGCAGTTTGGAGGGGGAAGCAACTAATGAAAAACTGTTTTTT. This codes for CASSLEGEATNEKLFF.

V gene TRBV6-6 combines with J gene TRBJ2-7; TRBD1 matches 7 bases. The length of the CDR3 is 15 residues. Germline assignment: CDR1 MNHNY and CDR2 SVGAGI (reference sequence). V dropped 2 bases and J dropped 1; count of bases not matched to a gene: 5. The CDR3 nucleotides are TGTGCCAGCAGTTACGGGACAGAAACTTCCTACGAGCAGTACTTC. Its protein product is CASSYGTETSYEQYF.

The chain has TRBV27 and TRBJ2-7; no firm D call. From germline, CDR1 is MNHEY and CDR2 SMNVEV (reference sequence). V was trimmed by 5 bases and J by 3 bases, leaving 11 bases between them. There are 13 residues in the CDR3. The CDR3 nucleotides are TGTGCCAGCAGTCCCACGGCGGTCTACGAGCAGTACTTC. It yields the protein CASSPTAVYEQYF.

CDR3 loop: CASSLTSGRDNEQFF. The CDR3 DNA sequence: TGTGCCAGCAGCTTAACCAGCGGGAGGGACAATGAGCAGTTCTTC. V is TRBV7-9 and J is TRBJ2-1, with 10 bases identical to TRBD2. V gave up 2 bases and J gave up 5 bases; unmatched junction bases: 3. CDR1 and CDR2 from the germline V gene are SEHNR and FQNEAQ (reference sequence). This CDR3 spans 15 amino acids.

The gene calls are TRBV2 and TRBJ2-7; a possible D gene is TRBD2 (6 bases). Trimming stripped 6 bases from V and 3 bases from J, with 12 bases between. From germline, CDR1 is SNHLY and CDR2 FYNNEI. The CDR3 is 13 residues long. The CDR3 is CASRGRESYEQYF. In DNA, the CDR3 is TGTGCCAGCAGGGGCCGGGAGAGCTACGAGCAGTACTTC.

This chain links TRBV27 with TRBJ2-1, with D hard to call. Trimming left V 2 bases short and J 6 bases short, with 11 bases between. The CDR3 has 14 residues. CDR1 and CDR2 (germline): MNHEY, SMNVEV (reference sequence). The CDR3 here is CASSLRSQVNEQFF. The CDR3 region has the DNA TGTGCCAGCAGTTTAAGAAGCCAAGTCAATGAGCAGTTCTTC.

This clonotype has a handful of counts. The chain uses TRBV27 and TRBJ2-7; D unclear. Per germline, CDR1 MNHEY and CDR2 SMNVEV (reference sequence). The length of the CDR3 is 13 residues. Between the trimmed V and J ends, which lost 0 bases and 4 bases, there was a span of 7 bases. The CDR3: CASSLSSGYEQYF. The CDR3 DNA reads TGTGCCAGCAGTTTATCGTCCGGTTACGAGCAGTACTTC.

This chain joins TRBV7-9 and TRBJ1-6; weak D call: TRBD1 (5 bases). V lost 9 bases, J lost 0 bases, and 12 bases lay in between. The V gene's germline CDR1 is SEHNR and CDR2 FQNEAQ (reference sequence). The CDR3 is 15 amino acids. The CDR3 region is CASGTANSYNSPLHF. CDR3 DNA: TGTGCCAGTGGGACCGCCAACTCCTATAATTCACCCCTCCACTTT.

This clonotype occurred once. This chain links TRBV29-1 with TRBJ2-1, with TRBD2 matching 7 bases. The V gene end was trimmed by 2 bases and the J gene end by 4 bases; junction bases not matched to a gene: 8. CDR1 is SQVTM and CDR2 is ANQGSEA in the germline V gene. This CDR3 comprises 15 residues. The CDR3, as DNA: TGCAGCGTTGAATCTGGCCTAGCGGTTTACAATGAGCAGTTCTTC. It encodes CSVESGLAVYNEQFF.

The rearrangement links TRBV5-1 to TRBJ2-1; D uncertain. The germline V gene has CDR1 SGHRS and CDR2 YFSETQ. There are 15 residues in the CDR3. The V end was cut by 3 bases, the J end by 3 bases, with 13 bases between. CDR3 nucleotide sequence: TGCGCCAGCAGCTCAAGACTGCGCGGCTACAATGAGCAGTTCTTC. Protein sequence: CASSSRLRGYNEQFF.

This chain connects TRBV19 to TRBJ2-1; D possibly matches TRBD1 or TRBD2 (7 bases each). The CDR3 is made up of 14 amino acids. Trimming took 5 bases from V and 7 from J, leaving 15 bases between them. CDR1 and CDR2 (germline): LNHDA, SQIVND (reference sequence). The CDR3 nucleotides read TGTGCCAGTAGTCCCCACAGGGGAGGGAATGAGCAGTTCTTC. It is translated as CASSPHRGGNEQFF.

This chain connects TRBV5-1 to TRBJ2-7, with D possibly being TRBD1 or TRBD2 (5 bases each). The CDR3 spans 15 residues. Germline CDR1 reads SGHRS; CDR2 reads YFSETQ. V was cut by 0 bases and J by 5 bases, with 15 bases left in between. The CDR3: CASSLGWGTLDEQYF. The CDR3 DNA follows: TGCGCCAGCAGCTTGGGGTGGGGGACCTTGGACGAGCAGTACTTC.